These 21 T cell receptor beta chains were all obtained from the same sample, sequenced in a study of T cells after yellow fever vaccination. TCRdb reprocessed the 5' RACE reads with MiXCR, giving one entry per CDR3 protein. Of under 300,000 distinct CDR3 sequences listed, roughly 13% are singletons. Sequenced here: CD4+ T cells sorted from PBMCs, sampled 45 days after the yellow fever booster vaccination. Source of these receptors: a man aged 25 to 40 who received the YFV17D yellow fever vaccine.

This clonotype turned up a few times. The V and J genes are TRBV10-2 and TRBJ2-7; the match to TRBD1 covers 9 bases. V trimming: 8 bases; J trimming: 2 bases; junction bases outside the gene matches: 4. CDR1 and CDR2 (germline): WSHSY, SAAADI. The CDR3 length is 13 residues. The CDR3 bases are TGCGCCAGCGCGGGACAGGGTCCCTACGAGCAGTACTTC. Protein: CASAGQGPYEQYF.

The CDR3 DNA is TGCAGTGCTAGAGAGAGCGGGAGCGCCGGGGAGCTGTTTTTT. It yields the protein CSARESGSAGELFF. The chain couples TRBV20-1 to TRBJ2-2; 8 bases agree with TRBD2. CDR3 length: 14 amino acids. The V and J ends lost 0 bases and 6 bases, in that order; junction bases with no gene match: 3. Germline V gene sequence: CDR1 DFQATT, CDR2 SNEGSKA (reference sequence).

The chain combines TRBV2 with TRBJ2-7; 9 nucleotides align to TRBD1. CDR1 is SNHLY, CDR2 FYNNEI, per germline. Trimming at V came to 4 bases and at J to 3 bases, leaving 7 bases not matched to a gene. This CDR3 region has 15 residues. The CDR3 DNA sequence: TGTGCCAGCAGTGGGTCCGGGACAGGGAACTACGAGCAGTACTTC. Encoded protein: CASSGSGTGNYEQYF. Full variable domain (remainder filled in from reference TRBV2 and TRBJ2-7): EPEVTQTPSHQVTQMGQEVILRCVPISNHLYFYWYRQILGQKVEFLVSFYNNEISEKSEIFDDQFSVERPDGSNFTLKIRSTKLEDSAMYFCASSGSGTGNYEQYFGPGTRLTVT.

Only a few counts were recorded for this clonotype. The chain employs TRBV18 and TRBJ2-5, with D uncertain. The germline V gene has CDR1 KGHSH and CDR2 LQKENI. This CDR3 has 15 residues. V lost 4 bases to trimming and J lost 2 bases, with 14 bases between them. CDR3 nucleotides: TGTGCCAGCTCACAAGGTATAGGAGCACAAGAGACCCAGTACTTC. Protein: CASSQGIGAQETQYF.

The chain combines TRBV29-1 with TRBJ2-1; 9 bases are shared with TRBD2. The CDR3 is made up of 16 amino acids. Germline CDR1 SQVTM, CDR2 ANQGSEA. Germline trimming cut 2 bases from V and 0 bases from J; bases unmatched to any gene: 5. In DNA, the CDR3 is TGCAGCGTTGAACTGGGTAGCGGGAGCTCCTACAATGAGCAGTTCTTC. Encoded protein: CSVELGSGSSYNEQFF.

The chain combines TRBV7-2 with TRBJ2-5; D gene ambiguous. The CDR3 totals 14 residues. V lost 1 base and J lost 1, with 7 bases in between. Germline values: CDR1 SGHTA, CDR2 FQGNSA. The CDR3 coding sequence is TGTGCCAGCAGCTTAGTACACAGCCAAGAGACCCAGTACTTC. This sequence encodes CASSLVHSQETQYF.

Only a few counts were recorded for this clonotype. This chain uses TRBV7-2 with TRBJ2-7; the match to TRBD2 covers 12 bases. Losses at the gene ends were 5 bases for V and 5 bases for J; bases not matched to a gene: 4. The CDR3 loop spans 14 amino acids. Germline V gives CDR1 SGHTA, CDR2 FQGNSA. The CDR3 DNA is TGTGCCAGCAGCCCCGGACTAGCGGGAAACGAGCAGTACTTC. Translated: CASSPGLAGNEQYF.

CDR3 bases: TGTGCCAGCAGCCGCAAGGGAGATCTACAGCCCCAGCATTTT. Protein product: CASSRKGDLQPQHF. This chain uses TRBV7-9 with TRBJ1-5; no reliable D call. Germline V CDR1 and CDR2: SEHNR, FQNEAQ (reference sequence). Deletions cut 5 bases from V and 7 bases from J, with 15 bases between. The CDR3 length is 14 residues.

There are many counts of this clonotype. The genes are TRBV20-1 and TRBJ2-3; 13 bases align to TRBD2. The ends lost 3 bases at V and 5 bases at J; junction bases unmatched: 8. Germline V gene data show CDR1 as DFQATT and CDR2 as SNEGSKA (reference sequence). This CDR3 region has 16 residues. The CDR3 spells CSARARLAGGGDTQYF. In nucleotides, the CDR3 is TGCAGTGCTAGGGCCAGACTAGCGGGAGGAGGAGATACGCAGTATTTT.

This clonotype was found once. V gene TRBV19 combines with J gene TRBJ1-5; no definite D call. CDR3 length: 16 residues. Trimming shortened V by 8 bases and J by 3 bases, and 20 bases separated the two germline ends. Germline assignment: CDR1 LNHDA and CDR2 SQIVND (reference sequence). CDR3 nucleotides: TGTGCCAGTCGCTCTGGTGGGCAGATCCTCAATCAGCCCCAGCATTTT. Its protein is CASRSGGQILNQPQHF.

The chain has TRBV5-1 and TRBJ2-7; TRBD1 is a possible D gene (6 bases). Germline CDR1 reads SGHRS; CDR2 reads YFSETQ. This CDR3 region has 14 residues. Between the trimmed V and J ends, which lost 2 bases and 5 bases, there was a span of 14 bases. CDR3 region: CASSLMGAADEQYF. As DNA, the CDR3 is TGCGCCAGCAGCTTAATGGGGGCGGCAGACGAGCAGTACTTC. The whole variable domain, filled in from reference TRBV5-1 and TRBJ2-7, reads KAGVTQTPRYLIKTRGQQVTLSCSPISGHRSVSWYQQTPGQGLQFLFEYFSETQRNKGNFPGRFSGRQFSNSRSEMNVSTLELGDSALYLCASSLMGAADEQYFGPGTRLTVT.

The V gene is TRBV6-2 or TRBV6-3, the J gene TRBJ2-5, with 7 positions matching TRBD1. The CDR3 loop spans 15 amino acids. The germline CDR1 and CDR2 sequences are MNHEY and SVGEGT. The trim removed 6 bases at V and 4 bases at J, leaving 11 bases unmatched. CDR3 bases: TGTGCCAGCAGACGCCACAGACAGGGTGGAGAGACCCAGTACTTC. Translation gives CASRRHRQGGETQYF.

This clonotype was seen only a few times. The V gene is TRBV3-1, the J gene TRBJ2-1; D might be TRBD2 (5 bases). The CDR3 is 13 amino acids. V shed 2 bases and J shed 10 bases, with 12 bases lying between them. CDR1 and CDR2 from the germline V gene are LGHDT and YNNKEL (reference sequence). The CDR3 spells CASSQNGGREQFF. The CDR3, as DNA: TGTGCCAGCAGCCAAAACGGCGGGCGGGAGCAGTTCTTC.

The chain couples TRBV7-9 to TRBJ2-2, with D tentatively TRBD1 (6 bases). Germline CDR1 is SEHNR and CDR2 is FQNEAQ (reference sequence). This CDR3 region has 17 residues. V dropped 4 bases and J dropped 0 bases, with 15 bases sitting between them. CDR3 residues: CASSSPPGTTNTGELFF. CDR3 nucleotide sequence: TGTGCCAGCAGCTCACCCCCAGGGACAACGAACACCGGGGAGCTGTTTTTT. The full variable domain, its missing parts supplied by reference TRBV7-9 and TRBJ2-2, is DTGVSQNPRHKITKRGQNVTFRCDPISEHNRLYWYRQTLGQGPEFLTYFQNEAQLEKSRLLSDRFSAERPKGSFSTLEIQRTEQGDSAMYLCASSSPPGTTNTGELFFGEGSRLTVL.

The J gene is TRBJ2-3, the V gene TRBV23-1; D is perhaps TRBD2 (5 bases). TRBV23-1 is designated an ORF whose function remains uncertain. Trimming cost V 7 bases and J 4 bases, with 18 bases left between them. The CDR3 consists of 15 residues. The CDR3 sequence is CASTKTTNAPDTQYF. DNA for the CDR3: TGCGCCAGCACTAAGACTACCAACGCTCCAGATACGCAGTATTTT.

This clonotype turned up a few times. The V call is TRBV5-1, the J call TRBJ2-7, with 8 bases fitting TRBD1. CDR3 size: 15 residues. V was clipped by 4 bases and J by 6 bases; unmatched bases: 12. Germline V CDR1 and CDR2: SGHRS, YFSETQ. CDR3 in DNA: TGCGCCAGCAGCCCCCCGGGCGGCAGGGGGCTCGAGCAGTACTTC. This gives the protein CASSPPGGRGLEQYF. Using reference TRBV5-1 and TRBJ2-7 for the parts outside the CDR3, the full variable domain is KAGVTQTPRYLIKTRGQQVTLSCSPISGHRSVSWYQQTPGQGLQFLFEYFSETQRNKGNFPGRFSGRQFSNSRSEMNVSTLELGDSALYLCASSPPGGRGLEQYFGPGTRLTVT.

The chain's CDR3 is CASSPGSGTGELFF. DNA of the CDR3: TGTGCCAGCAGCCCAGGTAGTGGCACCGGGGAGCTGTTTTTT. This chain joins TRBV3-1 and TRBJ2-2; D remains unclear. Trimming removed 4 bases from V and 4 bases from J, with 10 bases in between. This CDR3 is 14 amino acids long. CDR1 is LGHDT and CDR2 is YNNKEL in the germline V gene (reference sequence).

This clonotype was seen a single time. The chain carries TRBV5-1 and TRBJ2-3, with TRBD2 as a possible D gene (5 bases). The CDR3 runs 15 residues. Trimming removed 4 bases from V and 5 bases from J, with 17 bases in between. In germline, CDR1 is SGHRS, CDR2 YFSETQ. The CDR3 coding sequence is TGCGCCAGCAGCAGGTCGGAGGTAGAGATAGATACGCAGTATTTT. Its translation: CASSRSEVEIDTQYF.

This clonotype was seen only a few times. The rearrangement uses TRBV5-1 and TRBJ2-3; the match to TRBD1 covers 10 bases. There are 18 residues in the CDR3. CDR1 and CDR2 from the germline V gene are SGHRS and YFSETQ. The V gene end was trimmed by 4 bases and the J gene end by 0 bases; junction bases not matched to a gene: 11. The CDR3 DNA reads TGCGCCAGCAGCCCCTATTGGGGGACAGGGGCCAGCACAGATACGCAGTATTTT. It encodes CASSPYWGTGASTDTQYF.

The V call is TRBV19, the J call TRBJ2-2; no firm D call. V was trimmed by 3 bases and J by 2 bases, leaving 7 bases between them. CDR3 length: 14 amino acids. Germline lookup yields CDR1 LNHDA and CDR2 SQIVND (reference sequence). CDR3 sequence (DNA): TGTGCCAGTAGTATCTTGGTTAACACCGGGGAGCTGTTTTTT. Encoded protein: CASSILVNTGELFF.

The V call is TRBV6-1, the J call TRBJ2-3; 7 nucleotides line up with TRBD1. Germline lookup yields CDR1 MNHNS and CDR2 SASEGT. Germline trimming cut 5 bases from V and 2 bases from J; bases unmatched to any gene: 10. The CDR3 runs to 16 residues. CDR3 protein: CASSRRRDSLTDTQYF. For the CDR3, the DNA is TGTGCCAGCAGTAGACGCCGGGACAGCCTCACAGATACGCAGTATTTT.